The 22 T cell receptor beta chains in this list originate from one sample, sequenced in a study of human T cells and chemical hapten exposure. Time point denoted: healthy volunteer bleed at 6 weeks. Researchers extracted total RNA from unfractionated whole blood. TCRdb itself ran the RACE reads through MiXCR, one entry per CDR3 protein. Among roughly 71,000 distinct CDR3 sequences listed, about 6% were seen once. Specimen: whole blood. These receptor sequences come from a female donor in good health. Some clones in this sample may be carry-over from other donors' samples.

This chain links TRBV4-2 with TRBJ2-1; 12 bases agree with TRBD2. CDR3 size: 17 residues. The V and J ends lost 1 base and 4 bases, in that order; junction bases with no gene match: 5. Germline values: CDR1 LGHNA, CDR2 YNFKEQ. The DNA of the CDR3 is TGTGCCAGCAGCCAAGGGACTAGCGGGACGGGTTACAATGAGCAGTTCTTC. This gives the protein CASSQGTSGTGYNEQFF.

This clonotype showed up many times. V is TRBV28 and J is TRBJ2-5, with D perhaps TRBD1 or TRBD2 (5 bases each). V dropped 1 base and J dropped 0 bases, with 9 bases sitting between them. CDR1 and CDR2 (germline): MDHEN, SYDVKM. The CDR3 runs 15 residues. The CDR3 spells CASSLLGTNQETQYF. The CDR3 bases are TGTGCCAGCAGTTTATTGGGGACCAACCAAGAGACCCAGTACTTC.

Ten or more counts support this clonotype. The rearrangement links TRBV12-3 or TRBV12-4 to TRBJ1-1; weak D call: TRBD1 (6 bases). This CDR3 spans 14 amino acids. V was pared by 1 base and J by 0 bases, with 6 bases between. CDR3 in DNA: TGTGCCAGCAGTTTAGGACAGGTGAACACTGAAGCTTTCTTT. It translates to CASSLGQVNTEAFF.

This clonotype was seen repeatedly, ten times or more. The chain recombines TRBV7-2 with TRBJ2-1; D unresolved. Between the trimmed V and J ends, which lost 2 bases and 2 bases, there was a span of 4 bases. The CDR3 length is 13 residues. CDR1 SGHTA and CDR2 FQGNSA come from the germline V gene. Here the CDR3 DNA reads TGTGCCAGCAGCTTACCGGCCTACAATGAGCAGTTCTTC. This codes for CASSLPAYNEQFF.

This chain links TRBV6-2 or TRBV6-3 with TRBJ1-1, with 8 bases that match TRBD1. CDR3 length: 14 amino acids. Per germline, CDR1 MNHEY and CDR2 SVGEGT. Trimming took 7 bases from V and 2 from J; bases not matched to a gene: 6. For the CDR3, the DNA is TGTGCCAGCATCCTCGACAGGGGAAACACTGAAGCTTTCTTT. Residues: CASILDRGNTEAFF.

The V and J genes are TRBV7-9 and TRBJ2-3, with 8 bases aligning to TRBD2. J lost 3 bases, V lost 3 bases, and 5 bases had no gene match. The CDR3 is 15 residues long. The germline V gene encodes CDR1 SEHNR and CDR2 FQNEAQ (reference sequence). CDR3 sequence: CASSFAAGETDTQYF. CDR3 DNA: TGTGCCAGCAGCTTTGCAGCGGGAGAAACAGATACGCAGTATTTT.

This clonotype was seen at least ten times. This chain links TRBV27 with TRBJ2-3, with D unresolved. V gave up 0 bases and J gave up 0 bases, with 10 bases separating them. The CDR3 consists of 16 residues. Germline CDR1 reads MNHEY; CDR2 reads SMNVEV (reference sequence). CDR3 region: CASSLSERLSTDTQYF. In nucleotides, the CDR3 is TGTGCCAGCAGTTTATCTGAGAGGTTGAGCACAGATACGCAGTATTTT.

This chain links TRBV19 with TRBJ2-3; TRBD2 matches 8 bases. The CDR3 spans 14 residues. After removal of 9 bases from V and 6 bases from J, the junction contained 11 bases not matched to a gene. CDR1 is LNHDA and CDR2 is SQIVND in the germline V gene (reference sequence). CDR3: CASAPGGVADTQYF. CDR3 nucleotides: TGTGCCAGCGCCCCCGGGGGGGTAGCCGATACGCAGTATTTT.

This clonotype showed up just a few times. This chain connects TRBV12-3 or TRBV12-4 to TRBJ2-3; D uncertain. Trimming pared 4 bases from V and 1 base from J, leaving 9 bases between. There are 14 residues in the CDR3. This CDR3 reads CASSSTGGTDTQYF. The CDR3 DNA follows: TGTGCCAGCAGTTCGACGGGTGGCACAGATACGCAGTATTTT.

This clonotype was recorded at least ten times. CDR3 protein: CASRKWERSYEQYF. Here the CDR3 DNA reads TGTGCCAGCAGGAAGTGGGAGAGGTCCTACGAGCAGTACTTC. The V call is TRBV28, the J call TRBJ2-7; TRBD2 might be the D (5 bases). The CDR3 runs to 14 residues. Germline CDR1 is MDHEN and CDR2 is SYDVKM. V dropped 6 bases and J dropped 1 base, with 13 bases sitting between them. The full variable domain, its missing parts supplied by reference TRBV28 and TRBJ2-7, is DVKVTQSSRYLVKRTGEKVFLECVQDMDHENMFWYRQDPGLGLRLIYFSYDVKMKEKGDIPEGYSVSREKKERFSLILESASTNQTSMYLCASRKWERSYEQYFGPGTRLTVT.

In this sample, this clonotype turned up many times. The chain combines TRBV28 with TRBJ1-1; no clear D gene. V lost 8 bases and J 1 base, leaving 17 bases between the germline ends. Germline V CDR1 and CDR2: MDHEN, SYDVKM. The CDR3 extends over 15 amino acids. DNA for the CDR3: TGTGCCAGCCAACGCGGGGTATCTCGGAACACTGAAGCTTTCTTT. Protein product: CASQRGVSRNTEAFF.

Points on this clonotype: One base away lies a much larger clone, so this may be a sequencing read error. The chain links TRBV2 to TRBJ1-6, with a weak D call TRBD1 (6 bases). This CDR3 is built from 16 residues. Germline loops: CDR1 SNHLY, CDR2 FYNNEI. V gave up 5 bases and J gave up 6 bases, with 17 bases separating them. CDR3: CASSPRSGEVNSPLHF. For the CDR3, the DNA is TGTGCCAGCAGTCCACGTTCAGGGGAAGTTAATTCACCCCTCCACTTT.

In this sample, this clonotype turned up many times. This chain connects TRBV29-1 to TRBJ2-6; D call uncertain. The length of the CDR3 is 13 residues. Trimming cost V 7 bases and J 1 base, with 8 bases left between them. Per germline, CDR1 SQVTM and CDR2 ANQGSEA. In DNA, the CDR3 is TGCAGCGCCCACAGTTCTGGGGCCAACGTCCTGACTTTC. Protein sequence: CSAHSSGANVLTF.

V is TRBV9 and J is TRBJ2-5; D uncertain. The germline CDR1 and CDR2 sequences are SGDLS and YYNGEE. V lost 0 bases, J lost 4 bases, and 13 bases lay in between. The CDR3 consists of 15 residues. As DNA, the CDR3 is TGTGCCAGCAGCGTAGGGGTGTCACTCCGAGAGACCCAGTACTTC. Translated: CASSVGVSLRETQYF.

The V call is TRBV5-1, the J call TRBJ2-3; D ambiguous. Trimming removed 1 base at V and 3 bases at J, with 6 bases between. This CDR3 region has 13 residues. The germline gives CDR1 SGHRS, CDR2 YFSETQ. Here the CDR3 reads CASSLRDTDTQYF. For the CDR3, the DNA is TGCGCCAGCAGCTTGAGAGATACAGATACGCAGTATTTT.

The CDR3 DNA reads TGTGCCAGCAGCGTAGGTCAACAGGGGTACGAGCAGTACTTC. Residues: CASSVGQQGYEQYF. The chain joins TRBV9 to TRBJ2-7, with 7 bases that match TRBD1. V gave up 0 bases and J gave up 4 bases; unmatched junction bases: 4. Germline CDR1 SGDLS, CDR2 YYNGEE. The CDR3 is made up of 14 amino acids.

This clonotype was seen a few times. The chain has TRBV14 and TRBJ1-4; 8 bases map to TRBD1. The CDR3 is 17 amino acids. V shed 1 base, J shed 0 bases, and the junction held 4 bases outside the gene matches. The germline V gene has CDR1 SGHDN and CDR2 FVKESK. The chain's CDR3 is CASSQARDRSTNEKLFF. The CDR3 coding sequence is TGTGCCAGCAGCCAAGCTAGGGACAGGTCAACTAATGAAAAACTGTTTTTT. Using reference TRBV14 and TRBJ1-4 for the parts outside the CDR3, the full variable domain is EAGVTQFPSHSVIEKGQTVTLRCDPISGHDNLYWYRRVMGKEIKFLLHFVKESKQDESGMPNNRFLAERTGGTYSTLKVQPAELEDSGVYFCASSQARDRSTNEKLFFGSGTQLSVL.

In its sample, this clonotype was seen a few times. The chain joins TRBV5-6 to TRBJ1-2; TRBD1 matches 7 bases. The CDR3 covers 15 residues. Germline CDR1 reads SGHDT; CDR2 reads YYEEEE. V lost 0 bases, J lost 3 bases, and 5 bases stayed unmatched. The CDR3 loop reads CASSLAWDSYYGYTF. The DNA of the CDR3 is TGTGCCAGCAGCTTGGCCTGGGACAGTTACTATGGCTACACCTTC.

This clonotype showed up many times. J is TRBJ2-7 and V is TRBV6-6; a possible D gene is TRBD1 (6 bases). The germline CDR1 and CDR2 sequences are MNHNY and SVGAGI (reference sequence). Trimming shortened V by 6 bases and J by 2 bases, and 8 bases separated the two germline ends. The CDR3 contains 12 residues. CDR3 protein: CASSEGAYEQYF. The CDR3 DNA follows: TGTGCCAGCAGCGAGGGGGCCTACGAGCAGTACTTC.

This clonotype was detected a few times. The chain couples TRBV19 to TRBJ2-3, with D possibly TRBD1 on 6 matching bases. The germline gives CDR1 LNHDA, CDR2 SQIVND (reference sequence). The CDR3 is made up of 13 amino acids. The ends were cut back, 8 bases at V and 2 bases at J, with 11 bases in the middle. In DNA form, the CDR3 reads TGTGCCAGTCACAGGGAAGACACAGATACGCAGTATTTT. It specifies CASHREDTDTQYF.

As to this clonotype: A much larger clone sits a single nucleotide away, making a read error possible. The chain links TRBV7-2 to TRBJ2-6; a weak D match, TRBD2 (6 bases). This CDR3 region has 18 residues. From germline, CDR1 is SGHTA and CDR2 FQGNSA. Here the CDR3 DNA reads TGTGTCAGCAGCTCCGGGGAGGACTTACTCTCTGGGGCCAACGTCCTGACTTTC. It encodes CVSSSGEDLLSGANVLTF.

This clonotype was detected only a few times. The CDR3 loop reads CASSLTASGRGADTQYF. The CDR3 DNA reads as TGTGCCAGCAGCTTAACGGCTAGCGGGAGGGGCGCAGATACGCAGTATTTT. The rearrangement uses TRBV7-3 and TRBJ2-3; 12 bases agree with TRBD2. This CDR3 spans 17 amino acids. The V gene's germline CDR1 is SGHTA and CDR2 FQGTGA. V lost 0 bases to trimming and J lost 4 bases; unmatched junction nucleotides: 5.